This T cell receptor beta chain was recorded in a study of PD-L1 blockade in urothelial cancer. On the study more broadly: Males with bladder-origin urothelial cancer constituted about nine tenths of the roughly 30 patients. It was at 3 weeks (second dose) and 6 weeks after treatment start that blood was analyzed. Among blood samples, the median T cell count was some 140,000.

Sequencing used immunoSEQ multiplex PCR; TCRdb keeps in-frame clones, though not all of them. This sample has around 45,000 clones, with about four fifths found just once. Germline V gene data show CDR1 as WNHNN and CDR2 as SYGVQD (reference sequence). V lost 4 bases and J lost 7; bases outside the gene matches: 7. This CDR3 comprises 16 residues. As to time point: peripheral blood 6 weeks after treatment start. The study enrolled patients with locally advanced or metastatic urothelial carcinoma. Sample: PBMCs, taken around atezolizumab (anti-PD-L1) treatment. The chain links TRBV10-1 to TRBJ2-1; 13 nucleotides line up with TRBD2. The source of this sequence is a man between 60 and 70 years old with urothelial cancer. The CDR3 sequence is CASSGPGLAGVNEQFF. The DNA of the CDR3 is TGCGCCAGCAGTGGACCCGGACTAGCGGGGGTAAATGAGCAGTTCTTC.